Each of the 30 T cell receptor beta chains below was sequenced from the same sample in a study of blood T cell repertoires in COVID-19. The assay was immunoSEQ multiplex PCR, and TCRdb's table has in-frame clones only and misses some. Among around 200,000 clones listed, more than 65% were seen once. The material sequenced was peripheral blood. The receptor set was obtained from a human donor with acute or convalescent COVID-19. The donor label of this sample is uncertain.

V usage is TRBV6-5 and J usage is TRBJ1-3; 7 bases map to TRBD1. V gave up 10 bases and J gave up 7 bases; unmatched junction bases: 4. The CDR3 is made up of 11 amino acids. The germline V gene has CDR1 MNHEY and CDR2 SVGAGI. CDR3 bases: TGTGCCACCGGGGACAGTAACACCATATATTTT. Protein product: CATGDSNTIYF.

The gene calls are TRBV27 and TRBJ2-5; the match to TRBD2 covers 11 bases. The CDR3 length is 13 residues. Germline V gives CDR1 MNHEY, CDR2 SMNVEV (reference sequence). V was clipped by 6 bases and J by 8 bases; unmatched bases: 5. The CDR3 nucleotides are TGTGCCAGCAGCTCAACTAGCGGGAGAACCCAGTACTTC. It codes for CASSSTSGRTQYF.

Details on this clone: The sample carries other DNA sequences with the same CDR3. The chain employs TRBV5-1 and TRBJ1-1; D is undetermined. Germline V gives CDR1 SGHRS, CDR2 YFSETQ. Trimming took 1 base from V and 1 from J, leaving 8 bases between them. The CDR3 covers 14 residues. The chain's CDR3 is CASSLLTGNTEAFF. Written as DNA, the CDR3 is TGCGCCAGCAGCTTGCTTACGGGGAACACTGAAGCTTTCTTT.

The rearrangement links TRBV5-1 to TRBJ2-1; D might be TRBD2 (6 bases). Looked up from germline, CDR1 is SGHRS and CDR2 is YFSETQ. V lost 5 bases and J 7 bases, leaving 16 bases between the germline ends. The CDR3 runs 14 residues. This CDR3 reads CASRIGGGGNEQFF. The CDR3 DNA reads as TGCGCCAGCAGAATTGGGGGAGGAGGGAATGAGCAGTTCTTC.

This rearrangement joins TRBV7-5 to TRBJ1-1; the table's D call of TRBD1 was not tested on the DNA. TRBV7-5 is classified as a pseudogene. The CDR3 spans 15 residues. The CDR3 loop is CARSSNPGELTEAFF. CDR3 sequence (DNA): TGTGCCAGAAGCTCGAATCCAGGGGAACTCACTGAAGCTTTCTTT.

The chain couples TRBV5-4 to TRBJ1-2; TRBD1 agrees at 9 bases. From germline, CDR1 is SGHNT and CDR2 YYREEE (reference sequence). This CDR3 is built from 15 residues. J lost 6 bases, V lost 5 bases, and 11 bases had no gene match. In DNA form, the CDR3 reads TGTGCCAGCAGGGGGTCCGGGACAGGGTCAGATGGCTACACCTTC. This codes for CASRGSGTGSDGYTF.

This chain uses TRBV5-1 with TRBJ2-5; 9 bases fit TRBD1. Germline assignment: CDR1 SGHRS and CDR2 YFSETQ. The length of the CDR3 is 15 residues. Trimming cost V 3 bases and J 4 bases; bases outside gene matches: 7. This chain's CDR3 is CASSSTGGDGETQYF. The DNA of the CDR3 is TGCGCCAGCAGCTCGACAGGGGGTGATGGAGAGACCCAGTACTTC.

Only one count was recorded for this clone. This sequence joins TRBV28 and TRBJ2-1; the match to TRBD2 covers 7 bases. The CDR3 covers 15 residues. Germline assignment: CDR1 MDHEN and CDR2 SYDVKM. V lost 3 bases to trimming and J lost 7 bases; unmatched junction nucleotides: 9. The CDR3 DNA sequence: TGTGCCAGCAGTTTCGGGCTAGCGGCGGTTAATGAGCAGTTCTTC. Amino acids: CASSFGLAAVNEQFF. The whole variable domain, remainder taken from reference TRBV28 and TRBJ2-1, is DVKVTQSSRYLVKRTGEKVFLECVQDMDHENMFWYRQDPGLGLRLIYFSYDVKMKEKGDIPEGYSVSREKKERFSLILESASTNQTSMYLCASSFGLAAVNEQFFGPGTRLTVL.

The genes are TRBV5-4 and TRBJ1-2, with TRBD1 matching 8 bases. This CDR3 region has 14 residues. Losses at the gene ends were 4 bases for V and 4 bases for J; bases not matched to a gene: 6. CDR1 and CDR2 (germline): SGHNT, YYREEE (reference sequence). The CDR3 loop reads CASSAIQGAYGYTF. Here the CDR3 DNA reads TGTGCCAGCAGCGCAATTCAGGGGGCCTATGGCTACACCTTC. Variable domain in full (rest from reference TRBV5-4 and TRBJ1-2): ETGVTQSPTHLIKTRGQQVTLRCSSQSGHNTVSWYQQALGQGPQFIFQYYREEENGRGNFPPRFSGLQFPNYSSELNVNALELDDSALYLCASSAIQGAYGYTFGSGTRLTVV.

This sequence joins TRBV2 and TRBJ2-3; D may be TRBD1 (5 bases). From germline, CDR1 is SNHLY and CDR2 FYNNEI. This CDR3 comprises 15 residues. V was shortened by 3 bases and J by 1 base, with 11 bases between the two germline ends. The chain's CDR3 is CASSDQGRRTDTQYF. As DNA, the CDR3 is TGTGCCAGCAGTGACCAGGGCCGCCGCACAGATACGCAGTATTTT.

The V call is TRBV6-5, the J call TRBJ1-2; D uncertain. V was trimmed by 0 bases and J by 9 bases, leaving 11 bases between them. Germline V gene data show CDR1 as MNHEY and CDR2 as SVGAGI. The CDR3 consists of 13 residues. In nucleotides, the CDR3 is TGTGCCAGCAGTTACTCAGCGGGGATCAGCTACACCTTC. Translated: CASSYSAGISYTF.

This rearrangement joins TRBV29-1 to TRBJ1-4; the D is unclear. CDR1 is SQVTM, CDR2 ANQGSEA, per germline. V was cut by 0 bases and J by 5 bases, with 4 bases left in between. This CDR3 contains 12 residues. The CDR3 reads CSVEDPNEKLFF. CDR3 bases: TGCAGCGTTGAAGATCCAAATGAAAAACTGTTTTTT.

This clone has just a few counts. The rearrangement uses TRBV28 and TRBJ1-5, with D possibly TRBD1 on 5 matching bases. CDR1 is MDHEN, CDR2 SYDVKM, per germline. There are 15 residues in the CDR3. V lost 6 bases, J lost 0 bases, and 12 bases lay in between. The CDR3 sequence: CASSTDRYSNQPQHF. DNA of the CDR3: TGTGCCAGCAGCACCGACAGATATAGCAATCAGCCCCAGCATTTT. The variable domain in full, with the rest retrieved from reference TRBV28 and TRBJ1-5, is DVKVTQSSRYLVKRTGEKVFLECVQDMDHENMFWYRQDPGLGLRLIYFSYDVKMKEKGDIPEGYSVSREKKERFSLILESASTNQTSMYLCASSTDRYSNQPQHFGDGTRLSIL.

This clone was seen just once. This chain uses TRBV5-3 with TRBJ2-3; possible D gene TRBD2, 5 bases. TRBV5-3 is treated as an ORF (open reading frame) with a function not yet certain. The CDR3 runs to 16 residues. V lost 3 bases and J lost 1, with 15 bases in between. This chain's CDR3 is CARSYGDHRCTDTQYF. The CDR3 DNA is TGTGCCAGAAGCTACGGGGATCACCGGTGCACAGATACGCAGTATTTT.

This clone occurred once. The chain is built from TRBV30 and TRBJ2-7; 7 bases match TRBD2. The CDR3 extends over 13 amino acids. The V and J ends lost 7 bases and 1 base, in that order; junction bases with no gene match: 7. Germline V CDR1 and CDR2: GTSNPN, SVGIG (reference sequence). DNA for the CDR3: TGTGCCTTGGAAGCGGGGCTATCCTACGAGCAGTACTTC. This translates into CALEAGLSYEQYF.

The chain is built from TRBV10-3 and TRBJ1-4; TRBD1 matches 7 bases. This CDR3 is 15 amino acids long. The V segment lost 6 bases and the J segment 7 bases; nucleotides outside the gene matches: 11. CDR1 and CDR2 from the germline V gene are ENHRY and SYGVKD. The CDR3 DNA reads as TGTGCCATCAGCGGCCTGGACAGGATACGTGAAAAACTGTTTTTT. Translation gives CAISGLDRIREKLFF.

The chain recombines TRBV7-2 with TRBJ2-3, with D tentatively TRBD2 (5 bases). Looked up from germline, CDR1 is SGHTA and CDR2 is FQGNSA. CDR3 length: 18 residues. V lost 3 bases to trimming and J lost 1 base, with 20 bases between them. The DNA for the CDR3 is TGTGCCAGCAGCTTGGTCAGGTCTGGAGGTGCCGGCACAGATACGCAGTATTTT. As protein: CASSLVRSGGAGTDTQYF.

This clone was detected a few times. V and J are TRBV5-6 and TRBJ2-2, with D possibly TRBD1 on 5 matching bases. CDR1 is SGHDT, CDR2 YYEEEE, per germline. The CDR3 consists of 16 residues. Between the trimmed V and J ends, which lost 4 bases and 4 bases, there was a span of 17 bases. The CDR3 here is CASSRSKGRFTGELFF. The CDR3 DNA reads TGTGCCAGCAGCCGGTCAAAGGGGCGCTTCACCGGGGAGCTGTTTTTT. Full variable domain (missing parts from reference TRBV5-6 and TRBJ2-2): DAGVTQSPTHLIKTRGQQVTLRCSPKSGHDTVSWYQQALGQGPQFIFQYYEEEERQRGNFPDRFSGHQFPNYSSELNVNALLLGDSALYLCASSRSKGRFTGELFFGEGSRLTVL.

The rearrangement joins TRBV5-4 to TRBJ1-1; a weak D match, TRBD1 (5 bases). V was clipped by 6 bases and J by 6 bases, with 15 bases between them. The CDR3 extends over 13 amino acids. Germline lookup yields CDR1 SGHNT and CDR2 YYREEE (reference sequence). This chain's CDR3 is CASTGGTRAEAFF. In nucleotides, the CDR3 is TGTGCCAGCACCGGGGGGACGAGGGCTGAAGCTTTCTTT.

The CDR3 nucleotides are TGTGCCAGCAGTCCCCAGTCGAACACTGAAGCTTTCTTT. Encoded protein: CASSPQSNTEAFF. The chain joins TRBV6-5 to TRBJ1-1; D is unclear. V lost 5 bases to trimming and J lost 1 base, with 8 bases between them. CDR3 size: 13 residues. The germline CDR1 and CDR2 sequences are MNHEY and SVGAGI.

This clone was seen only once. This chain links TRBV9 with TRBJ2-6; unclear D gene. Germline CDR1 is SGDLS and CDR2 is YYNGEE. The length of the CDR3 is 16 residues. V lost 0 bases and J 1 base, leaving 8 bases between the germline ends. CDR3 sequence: CASSVVAGSGANVLTF. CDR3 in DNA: TGTGCCAGCAGCGTAGTTGCAGGTTCTGGGGCCAACGTCCTGACTTTC.

The CDR3 is CASSSGTSGLGVDTQYF. In nucleotides, the CDR3 is TGTGCCAGCAGCTCGGGGACTAGCGGCCTCGGGGTAGATACGCAGTATTTT. The rearrangement joins TRBV11-2 to TRBJ2-3, with 11 bases identical to TRBD2. CDR3 length: 17 amino acids. The germline gives CDR1 SGHAT, CDR2 FQNNGV. V gave up 4 bases and J gave up 5 bases; unmatched junction bases: 11.

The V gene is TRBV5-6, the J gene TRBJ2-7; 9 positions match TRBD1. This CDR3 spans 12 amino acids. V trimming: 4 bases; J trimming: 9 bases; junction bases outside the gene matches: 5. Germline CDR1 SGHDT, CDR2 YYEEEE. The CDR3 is CASSLGTGRQYF. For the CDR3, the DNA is TGTGCCAGCAGCCTGGGGACAGGGAGGCAGTACTTC. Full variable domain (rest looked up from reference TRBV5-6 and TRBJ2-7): DAGVTQSPTHLIKTRGQQVTLRCSPKSGHDTVSWYQQALGQGPQFIFQYYEEEERQRGNFPDRFSGHQFPNYSSELNVNALLLGDSALYLCASSLGTGRQYFGPGTRLTVT.

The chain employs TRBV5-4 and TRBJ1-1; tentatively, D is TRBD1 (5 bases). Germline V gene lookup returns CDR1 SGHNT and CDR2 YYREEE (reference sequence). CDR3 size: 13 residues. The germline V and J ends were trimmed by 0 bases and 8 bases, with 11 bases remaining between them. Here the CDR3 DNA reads TGTGCCAGCAGCTTGGGACAGCAACCCGAAGCTTTCTTT. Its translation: CASSLGQQPEAFF.

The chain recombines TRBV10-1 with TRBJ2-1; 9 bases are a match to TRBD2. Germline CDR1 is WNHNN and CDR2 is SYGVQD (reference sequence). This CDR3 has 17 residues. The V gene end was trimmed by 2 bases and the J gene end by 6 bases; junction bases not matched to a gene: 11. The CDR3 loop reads CASSEGVAGVIRNEQFF. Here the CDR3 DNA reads TGCGCCAGCAGTGAGGGAGTAGCGGGAGTAATACGCAATGAGCAGTTCTTC.

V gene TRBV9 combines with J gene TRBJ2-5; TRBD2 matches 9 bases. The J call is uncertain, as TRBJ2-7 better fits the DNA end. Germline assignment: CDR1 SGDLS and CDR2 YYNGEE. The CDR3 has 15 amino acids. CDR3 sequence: CASSPQGGLATEQYF. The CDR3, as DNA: TGTGCCAGCAGCCCTCAAGGCGGACTAGCGACCGAGCAGTACTTC.

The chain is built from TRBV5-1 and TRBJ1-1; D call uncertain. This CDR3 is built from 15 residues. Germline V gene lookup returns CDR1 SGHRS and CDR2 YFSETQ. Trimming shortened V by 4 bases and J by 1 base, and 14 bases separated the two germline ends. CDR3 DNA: TGCGCCAGCAGCCGGGAACTTCCAGGGAACACTGAAGCTTTCTTT. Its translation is CASSRELPGNTEAFF.

The CDR3 sequence is CASSVGTGGRYEQYF. CDR3 DNA sequence: TGTGCCAGCAGCGTAGGGACGGGAGGGCGCTACGAGCAGTACTTC. The genes are TRBV9 and TRBJ2-7, with 8 bases identical to TRBD2. V gave up 0 bases and J gave up 3 bases; unmatched junction bases: 5. The germline CDR1 and CDR2 sequences are SGDLS and YYNGEE. The CDR3 is 15 amino acids.

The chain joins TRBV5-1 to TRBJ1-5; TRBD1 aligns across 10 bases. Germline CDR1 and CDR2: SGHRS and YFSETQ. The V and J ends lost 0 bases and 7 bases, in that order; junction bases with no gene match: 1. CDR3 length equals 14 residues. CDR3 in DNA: TGCGCCAGCAGCTTGGGGGACAGGGGCCAGCCCCAGCATTTT. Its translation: CASSLGDRGQPQHF.

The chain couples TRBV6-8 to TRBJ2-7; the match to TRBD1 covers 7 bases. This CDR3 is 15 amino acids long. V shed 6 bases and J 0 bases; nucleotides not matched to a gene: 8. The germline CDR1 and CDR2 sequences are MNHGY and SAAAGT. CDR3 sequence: CASSPQGTLSYEQYF. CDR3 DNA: TGTGCCAGCAGCCCACAGGGGACCCTCTCCTACGAGCAGTACTTC.